The 15 T cell receptor beta chains below all came from one sample that was sequenced in a study of blood T cell repertoires in COVID-19. Profiled with immunoSEQ multiplex PCR; TCRdb holds only in-frame clones, not every one. The sample lists tens of thousands of clones; around four fifths were seen once. The sequenced material came from peripheral blood. The receptors were gathered from a human donor in a cohort sampled during active COVID-19.

The rearrangement joins TRBV19 to TRBJ1-1, with 7 bases identical to TRBD1. CDR1 and CDR2 from the germline V gene are LNHDA and SQIVND (reference sequence). This CDR3 comprises 14 residues. The trim removed 4 bases at V and 1 base at J, leaving 3 bases unmatched. The CDR3 sequence: CASSTRTGNTEAFF. The CDR3 coding sequence is TGTGCCAGTAGTACCAGGACAGGGAACACTGAAGCTTTCTTT.

This clone was seen only once. This rearrangement joins TRBV7-8 to TRBJ2-3; TRBD1 matches 8 bases. CDR3 length: 15 residues. Trimming at V came to 2 bases and at J to 5 bases, leaving 6 bases not matched to a gene. Looked up from germline, CDR1 is SGHVS and CDR2 is FQNEAQ. CDR3 sequence (DNA): TGTGCCAGCAGCTTAATGCAGGGGGCGGGAGATACGCAGTATTTT. Translating gives CASSLMQGAGDTQYF.

The V gene is TRBV5-1, the J gene TRBJ1-3; D is ambiguous. Germline V gene data show CDR1 as SGHRS and CDR2 as YFSETQ. This CDR3 comprises 13 residues. V lost 0 bases and J lost 7, with 8 bases in between. The CDR3 reads CASSLADGNTIYF. CDR3 in DNA: TGCGCCAGCAGCTTGGCCGACGGGAACACCATATATTTT.

This chain connects TRBV2 to TRBJ2-3, with D tentatively TRBD1 (6 bases). The CDR3 is 13 residues long. V was trimmed by 4 bases and J by 5 bases, leaving 10 bases between them. Germline values: CDR1 SNHLY, CDR2 FYNNEI. The CDR3 loop is CASSGTGKDTQYF. The CDR3 nucleotides are TGTGCCAGCAGTGGAACAGGGAAAGATACGCAGTATTTT.

This clone was detected a few times. Other nucleotide sequences from this sample produce the same CDR3. The chain uses TRBV12-3 or TRBV12-4 and TRBJ1-1, with TRBD1 as a possible D gene (5 bases). The CDR3 is 13 amino acids. V dropped 3 bases and J dropped 4 bases, with 9 bases sitting between them. This chain's CDR3 is CASSLGGPTEAFF. CDR3 bases: TGTGCCAGCAGTTTGGGGGGACCCACTGAAGCTTTCTTT.

The count of this clone is one. The chain employs TRBV7-3 and TRBJ2-3; 9 positions match TRBD2. There are 17 residues in the CDR3. Germline V gene lookup returns CDR1 SGHTA and CDR2 FQGTGA. Germline trimming cut 1 base from V and 2 bases from J; bases unmatched to any gene: 7. CDR3 residues: CASSLRRLAGTTDTQYF. The CDR3 bases are TGTGCCAGCAGCTTAAGACGGCTAGCGGGGACCACAGATACGCAGTATTTT.

The chain combines TRBV7-9 with TRBJ2-1; perhaps D is TRBD1 or TRBD2 (5 bases each). With 5 bases removed from V and 7 bases from J, the gap between germline ends came to 12 bases. Germline-derived CDR1 and CDR2 are SEHNR and FQNEAQ (reference sequence). The CDR3 sequence is 13 residues long. CDR3 bases: TGTGCCAGCAGCAGGGGAGAGAGTAATGAGCAGTTCTTC. Protein: CASSRGESNEQFF. The full variable domain, its missing parts supplied by reference TRBV7-9 and TRBJ2-1, is DTGVSQNPRHKITKRGQNVTFRCDPISEHNRLYWYRQTLGQGPEFLTYFQNEAQLEKSRLLSDRFSAERPKGSFSTLEIQRTEQGDSAMYLCASSRGESNEQFFGPGTRLTVL.

The count of this clone is one. V is TRBV6-2 or TRBV6-3 and J is TRBJ1-6; 8 nucleotides line up with TRBD1. The CDR3 is 14 amino acids. Trimming took 4 bases from V and 10 from J; bases not matched to a gene: 6. In germline, CDR1 is MNHEY, CDR2 SVGEGT. The CDR3 is CASSWDRSLSPLHF. CDR3 coding DNA: TGTGCCAGCAGTTGGGACAGGTCCTTGTCACCCCTCCACTTT.

CDR3 residues: CASRRRDRGVFGGYTF. CDR3 nucleotide sequence: TGTGCCAGCAGGAGAAGGGACAGGGGGGTTTTCGGTGGCTACACCTTC. V and J are TRBV13 and TRBJ1-2, with 11 nucleotides matching TRBD1. The CDR3 length is 16 residues. CDR1 and CDR2 (germline): PRHDT, FYEKMQ (reference sequence). With 6 bases clipped from V and 7 bases from J, the junction kept 13 bases outside the gene matches.

This clone has just a few counts. In DNA, the CDR3 is TGCAGCGCGGACATGAACACTGAAGCTTTCTTT. Its protein product is CSADMNTEAFF. The chain links TRBV29-1 to TRBJ1-1; D perhaps matches TRBD1 (5 bases). CDR1 is SQVTM, CDR2 ANQGSEA, per germline. The germline V and J ends were trimmed by 7 bases and 0 bases, with 6 bases remaining between them. The CDR3 has 11 residues.

V usage is TRBV28 and J usage is TRBJ2-3; no definite D call. Germline CDR1 MDHEN, CDR2 SYDVKM. Trimming took off 2 bases at V and 6 bases at J, with 15 bases between the two ends. The CDR3 length is 15 residues. CDR3 DNA sequence: TGTGCCAGCAGTTTAGTAACTAAGAGGCCGGATACGCAGTATTTT. This translates into CASSLVTKRPDTQYF.

This chain links TRBV5-1 with TRBJ1-2; D is possibly TRBD1 (5 bases). CDR3 length: 14 amino acids. In germline, CDR1 is SGHRS, CDR2 YFSETQ. With 0 bases removed from V and 4 bases from J, the gap between germline ends came to 10 bases. CDR3 sequence reads: CASSLGDSTYGYTF. In DNA, the CDR3 is TGCGCCAGCAGCTTGGGCGACAGCACCTATGGCTACACCTTC. Full variable domain (missing parts from reference TRBV5-1 and TRBJ1-2): KAGVTQTPRYLIKTRGQQVTLSCSPISGHRSVSWYQQTPGQGLQFLFEYFSETQRNKGNFPGRFSGRQFSNSRSEMNVSTLELGDSALYLCASSLGDSTYGYTFGSGTRLTVV.

This chain connects TRBV9 to TRBJ2-1; maybe TRBD1 (7 bases). The germline CDR1 and CDR2 sequences are SGDLS and YYNGEE. V was pared by 4 bases and J by 4 bases, with 12 bases between. The length of the CDR3 is 14 residues. The CDR3 loop reads CASSSGGLYNEQFF. The CDR3 nucleotides read TGTGCCAGCAGCTCAGGGGGGCTTTACAATGAGCAGTTCTTC. The entire variable domain, with the rest obtained from reference TRBV9 and TRBJ2-1, is as follows: DSGVTQTPKHLITATGQRVTLRCSPRSGDLSVYWYQQSLDQGLQFLIQYYNGEERAKGNILERFSAQQFPDLHSELNLSSLELGDSALYFCASSSGGLYNEQFFGPGTRLTVL.

The V gene is TRBV29-1, the J gene TRBJ2-3; TRBD1 aligns across 10 bases. This CDR3 contains 12 residues. J lost 5 bases, V lost 4 bases, and 0 bases had no gene match. Germline V gives CDR1 SQVTM, CDR2 ANQGSEA. The CDR3 coding sequence is TGCAGCGTTGGGACAGGGGGAGATACGCAGTATTTT. The encoded protein is CSVGTGGDTQYF.

This chain links TRBV5-5 with TRBJ1-2; tentative D call: TRBD1 (5 bases). In germline, CDR1 is SGHKS, CDR2 YYEKEE (reference sequence). The V gene lost 0 bases and the J gene lost 0 bases, with 15 bases spanning the gap. The CDR3 has 17 amino acids. The CDR3: CASSLAAGQLANYGYTF. CDR3 sequence (DNA): TGTGCCAGCAGCTTGGCAGCAGGGCAGTTAGCTAACTATGGCTACACCTTC.